The 2 T cell receptor beta chains below were found in one sample sequenced in a study of cytomegalovirus exposure and HLA in healthy donors. TCRdb keeps only in-frame clones here, not all; method: immunoSEQ multiplex PCR. The sample carries under 400,000 clones, about nine tenths recorded once. Sequencing was carried out using PBMCs. These receptors were collected from a woman aged 18-29 years in good health and CMV-seronegative.

V is TRBV7-9 and J is TRBJ1-2; a possible D gene is TRBD1 (6 bases). The CDR3 length is 14 residues. The V end was cut by 2 bases, the J end by 6 bases, with 13 bases between. CDR1 is SEHNR and CDR2 is FQNEAQ in the germline V gene (reference sequence). The CDR3 bases are TGTGCCAGCAGCTTATGGCGAGGGGGTGATGGCTACACCTTC. Residues: CASSLWRGGDGYTF.

This clone occurred a few times. The J gene is TRBJ2-7, the V gene TRBV10-2; TRBD2 matches at 10 bases. CDR3 size: 15 residues. CDR1 and CDR2 (germline): WSHSY, SAAADI. Germline trimming cut 8 bases from V and 0 bases from J; bases unmatched to any gene: 7. The CDR3 coding sequence is TGCGCCAGCTGTACTCCTAGCGGGAGCTCCTACGAGCAGTACTTC. Its translation: CASCTPSGSSYEQYF.